Shown below are 17 T cell receptor beta chains from a single sample sequenced in a study of shared clonotypes between healthy human individuals. Method: immunoSEQ multiplex PCR; TCRdb's copy keeps in-frame clones and lacks some. The sample includes over a million clones, around 97% of them seen just once. Sequencing was carried out using naive CD4+ T cells sorted from blood. Described subset: CD45RA+ positively selected. The origin of the receptors is a man aged 25 to 45 in good health.

This rearrangement joins TRBV11-3 to TRBJ2-3; D gene uncertain. The germline CDR1 and CDR2 sequences are SGHNT and YENEEA. Deletions cut 1 base from V and 0 bases from J, with 8 bases between. The CDR3 runs 15 residues. The CDR3 DNA reads TGTGCCAGCAGCTTAGGTGTGACAAGCACAGATACGCAGTATTTT. Its translation: CASSLGVTSTDTQYF. The whole variable domain, filled in from reference TRBV11-3 and TRBJ2-3, reads EAGVVQSPRYKIIEKKQPVAFWCNPISGHNTLYWYLQNLGQGPELLIRYENEEAVDDSQLPKDRFSAERLKGVDSTLKIQPAELGDSAVYLCASSLGVTSTDTQYFGPGTRLTVL.

The chain has TRBV28 and TRBJ2-1; 9 bases match TRBD2. Germline CDR1 MDHEN, CDR2 SYDVKM. This CDR3 has 15 residues. V was pared by 2 bases and J by 8 bases, with 7 bases of the junction left unmatched. Here the CDR3 reads CASSLISGRFHEQFF. In DNA, the CDR3 is TGTGCCAGCAGTTTAATCAGCGGGAGGTTTCATGAGCAGTTCTTC. Together with reference TRBV28 and TRBJ2-1, the CDR3 gives the full variable domain: DVKVTQSSRYLVKRTGEKVFLECVQDMDHENMFWYRQDPGLGLRLIYFSYDVKMKEKGDIPEGYSVSREKKERFSLILESASTNQTSMYLCASSLISGRFHEQFFGPGTRLTVL.

The V and J genes are TRBV25-1 and TRBJ2-3; the D is unclear. CDR1 and CDR2 (germline): MGHDK, SYGVNS. The CDR3 runs to 15 residues. Trimming removed 5 bases at V and 1 base at J, with 13 bases between. CDR3 in DNA: TGTGCCAGCAGTTCAAACGGGTTCGGCACAGATACGCAGTATTTT. This translates into CASSSNGFGTDTQYF. Supplemented by reference TRBV25-1 and TRBJ2-3, the full variable domain reads EADIYQTPRYLVIGTGKKITLECSQTMGHDKMYWYQQDPGMELHLIHYSYGVNSTEKGDLSSESTVSRIRTEHFPLTLESARPSHTSQYLCASSSNGFGTDTQYFGPGTRLTVL.

This chain connects TRBV28 to TRBJ2-7; TRBD1 might be the D (5 bases). V lost 5 bases, J lost 0 bases, and 11 bases lay in between. The germline V gene has CDR1 MDHEN and CDR2 SYDVKM. The CDR3 runs 14 residues. Here the CDR3 reads CASSPGQASYEQYF. CDR3 in DNA: TGTGCCAGCAGTCCCGGACAAGCCTCCTACGAGCAGTACTTC.

V usage is TRBV4-1 and J usage is TRBJ2-4; 12 bases fit TRBD1. V was pared by 3 bases and J by 1 base, with 4 bases of the junction left unmatched. The CDR3 sequence is 17 residues long. Germline V gene lookup returns CDR1 MGHRA and CDR2 YSYEKL. The CDR3 here is CASSQGQGAGAKNIQYF. The CDR3 region has the DNA TGCGCCAGCAGCCAGGGACAGGGGGCTGGGGCCAAAAACATTCAGTACTTC.

This clone came up once. The chain couples TRBV28 to TRBJ2-2; the D gene is possibly TRBD1 (6 bases). The V end was cut by 2 bases, the J end by 6 bases, with 19 bases between. Per germline, CDR1 MDHEN and CDR2 SYDVKM. The CDR3 has 17 residues. The CDR3 here is CASSLAVNRVGSGELFF. In DNA form, the CDR3 reads TGTGCCAGCAGTTTAGCCGTCAACAGGGTGGGGTCCGGGGAGCTGTTTTTT.

The chain links TRBV11-3 to TRBJ2-5; perhaps TRBD1 as D (6 bases). CDR1 and CDR2 from the germline V gene are SGHNT and YENEEA. CDR3 length equals 13 residues. V was clipped by 8 bases and J by 5 bases, with 15 bases between them. The CDR3 loop is CASRNYRDETQYF. CDR3 sequence (DNA): TGTGCCAGCCGAAACTACAGGGACGAGACCCAGTACTTC.

This clone was seen a few times. The chain combines TRBV28 with TRBJ2-7; D is unresolved. V lost 7 bases and J 5 bases, leaving 12 bases between the germline ends. This CDR3 is 12 amino acids long. Germline assignment: CDR1 MDHEN and CDR2 SYDVKM. The CDR3 protein is CASNLYGNEQYF. The CDR3 DNA reads TGTGCCAGCAATTTGTATGGGAACGAGCAGTACTTC.

V and J are TRBV25-1 and TRBJ2-1; D call uncertain. The germline V gene encodes CDR1 MGHDK and CDR2 SYGVNS. V lost 4 bases and J 5 bases, leaving 15 bases between the germline ends. The CDR3 loop spans 15 amino acids. As DNA, the CDR3 is TGTGCCAGCAGTGCAAACTTAAAGGATCACAATGAGCAGTTCTTC. Residues: CASSANLKDHNEQFF.

The rearrangement joins TRBV2 to TRBJ2-3; D gene uncertain. Per the germline V gene, CDR1 is SNHLY and CDR2 is FYNNEI. The length of the CDR3 is 13 residues. Trimming removed 5 bases at V and 4 bases at J, with 10 bases between. CDR3 residues: CASSSESADTQYF. The CDR3 DNA reads TGTGCCAGCAGTTCCGAGAGCGCAGATACGCAGTATTTT.

J is TRBJ1-2 and V is TRBV9; D gene uncertain. The length of the CDR3 is 14 residues. CDR1 is SGDLS and CDR2 is YYNGEE in the germline V gene. The V and J ends lost 0 bases and 4 bases respectively, with 10 bases between them. The CDR3 here is CASSVVAASYGYTF. DNA of the CDR3: TGTGCCAGCAGCGTAGTAGCAGCGTCCTATGGCTACACCTTC.

The chain couples TRBV11-3 to TRBJ2-5; tentative D call: TRBD2 (6 bases). This CDR3 is 16 amino acids long. CDR1 SGHNT and CDR2 YENEEA come from the germline V gene. The V end lost 0 bases, the J end lost 2 bases, and 13 bases lay between the germline ends. CDR3 region: CASSLEWRGGQETQYF. In DNA form, the CDR3 reads TGTGCCAGCAGCTTAGAGTGGAGGGGCGGGCAAGAGACCCAGTACTTC.

V is TRBV2 and J is TRBJ2-6; no definite D call. Germline assignment: CDR1 SNHLY and CDR2 FYNNEI. This CDR3 is built from 14 residues. The V gene lost 7 bases and the J gene lost 2 bases, with 9 bases spanning the gap. The CDR3 sequence: CASKVIAGANVLTF. The CDR3 DNA reads as TGTGCCAGCAAGGTTATAGCTGGGGCCAACGTCCTGACTTTC.

A note on this clone: The identical CDR3 is also encoded by other nucleotide sequences in the sample. The V call is TRBV5-1, the J call TRBJ2-1, with 12 nucleotides matching TRBD2. The CDR3 is 15 amino acids. V lost 4 bases, J lost 4 bases, and 3 bases stayed unmatched. CDR1 and CDR2 (germline): SGHRS, YFSETQ. The CDR3 is CASSTGTSGYNEQFF. CDR3 coding DNA: TGCGCCAGCAGCACCGGGACTAGCGGGTACAATGAGCAGTTCTTC.

The chain couples TRBV6-1 to TRBJ1-1; D gene unclear. CDR1 MNHNS and CDR2 SASEGT come from the germline V gene. With 3 bases removed from V and 11 bases from J, the gap between germline ends came to 19 bases. The CDR3 length is 14 residues. CDR3: CASSDLTRGNWAFF. CDR3 nucleotide sequence: TGTGCCAGCAGTGACCTGACCCGGGGAAATTGGGCTTTCTTT.

CDR3: CASSSLVSGNQPQHF. CDR3 DNA sequence: TGTGCCAGCAGTTCTTTGGTTTCTGGCAATCAGCCCCAGCATTTT. The chain is built from TRBV28 and TRBJ1-5; D remains ambiguous. The germline V gene encodes CDR1 MDHEN and CDR2 SYDVKM. V was shortened by 4 bases and J by 2 bases, with 12 bases between the two germline ends. This CDR3 region has 15 residues.

The chain is built from TRBV29-1 and TRBJ2-3; D unresolved. The CDR3 has 10 amino acids. Trimming removed 6 bases at V and 10 bases at J, with 11 bases between. Germline values: CDR1 SQVTM, CDR2 ANQGSEA. CDR3 DNA: TGCAGCGTAGAGTTCATGCCGCAGTATTTT. Protein sequence: CSVEFMPQYF.